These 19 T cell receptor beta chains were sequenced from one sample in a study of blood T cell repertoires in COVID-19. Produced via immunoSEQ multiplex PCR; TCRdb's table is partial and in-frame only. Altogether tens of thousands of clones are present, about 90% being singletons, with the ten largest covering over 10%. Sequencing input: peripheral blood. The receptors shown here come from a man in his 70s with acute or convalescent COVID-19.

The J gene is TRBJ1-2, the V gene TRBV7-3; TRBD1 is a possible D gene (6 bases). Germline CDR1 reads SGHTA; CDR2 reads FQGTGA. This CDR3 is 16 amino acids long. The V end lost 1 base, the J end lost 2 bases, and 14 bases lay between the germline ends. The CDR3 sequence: CASSLSGATGNYGYTF. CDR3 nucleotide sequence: TGTGCCAGCAGCTTAAGTGGGGCGACAGGAAACTATGGCTACACCTTC.

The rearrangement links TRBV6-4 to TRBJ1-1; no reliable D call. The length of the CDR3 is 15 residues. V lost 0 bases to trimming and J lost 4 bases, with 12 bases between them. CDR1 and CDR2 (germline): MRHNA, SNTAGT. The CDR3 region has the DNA TGTGCCAGCAGTGACTCCGATAACCGGGGCACTGAAGCTTTCTTT. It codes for CASSDSDNRGTEAFF.

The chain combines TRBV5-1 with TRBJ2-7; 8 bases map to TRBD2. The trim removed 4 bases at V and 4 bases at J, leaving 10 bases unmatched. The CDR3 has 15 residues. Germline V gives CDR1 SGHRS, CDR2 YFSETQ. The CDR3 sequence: CASSGSGSSTYEQYF. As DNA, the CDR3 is TGCGCCAGCAGCGGGAGCGGGAGTAGTACTTACGAGCAGTACTTC.

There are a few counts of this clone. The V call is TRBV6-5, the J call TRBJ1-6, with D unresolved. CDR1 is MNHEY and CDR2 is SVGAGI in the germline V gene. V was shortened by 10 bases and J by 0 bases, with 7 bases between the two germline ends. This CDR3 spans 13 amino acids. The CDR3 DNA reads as TGTGCCACCCGTCGCTCCTATAATTCACCCCTCCACTTT. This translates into CATRRSYNSPLHF.

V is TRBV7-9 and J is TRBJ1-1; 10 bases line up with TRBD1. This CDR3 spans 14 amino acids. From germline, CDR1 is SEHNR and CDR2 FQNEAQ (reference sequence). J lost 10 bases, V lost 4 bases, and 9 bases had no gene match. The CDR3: CASSSGGTGVGAFF. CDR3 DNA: TGTGCCAGCAGCTCCGGAGGGACAGGGGTTGGAGCTTTCTTT.

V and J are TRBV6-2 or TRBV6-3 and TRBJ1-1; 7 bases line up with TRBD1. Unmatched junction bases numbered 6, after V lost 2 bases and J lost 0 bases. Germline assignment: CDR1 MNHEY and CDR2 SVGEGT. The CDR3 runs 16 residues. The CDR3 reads CASSYRTGPMNTEAFF. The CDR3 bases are TGTGCCAGCAGTTACCGGACAGGACCTATGAACACTGAAGCTTTCTTT.

The CDR3: CASSGGIYEQYF. The CDR3 bases are TGTGCCAGCAGTGGGGGGATCTACGAGCAGTACTTC. The chain couples TRBV7-9 to TRBJ2-7, with D tentatively TRBD2 (6 bases). This CDR3 region has 12 residues. CDR1 and CDR2 from the germline V gene are SEHNR and FQNEAQ (reference sequence). V was shortened by 6 bases and J by 3 bases, with 9 bases between the two germline ends.

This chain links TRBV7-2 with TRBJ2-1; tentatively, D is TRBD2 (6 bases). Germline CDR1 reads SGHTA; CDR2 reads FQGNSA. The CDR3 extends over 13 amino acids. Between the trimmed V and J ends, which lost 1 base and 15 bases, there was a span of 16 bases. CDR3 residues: CASSLGPPGGAFF. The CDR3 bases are TGTGCCAGCAGCTTAGGGCCCCCCGGAGGGGCGTTCTTC. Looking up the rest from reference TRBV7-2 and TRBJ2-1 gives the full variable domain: GAGVSQSPSNKVTEKGKDVELRCDPISGHTALYWYRQSLGQGLEFLIYFQGNSAPDKSGLPSDRFSAERTGGSVSTLTIQRTQQEDSAVYLCASSLGPPGGAFFGPGTRLTVL.

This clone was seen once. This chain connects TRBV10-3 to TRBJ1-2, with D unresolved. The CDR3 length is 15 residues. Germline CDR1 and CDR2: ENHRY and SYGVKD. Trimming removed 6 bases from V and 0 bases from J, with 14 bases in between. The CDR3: CAIRGRQSPNYGYTF. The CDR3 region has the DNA TGTGCCATCAGAGGCAGGCAGTCCCCTAACTATGGCTACACCTTC.

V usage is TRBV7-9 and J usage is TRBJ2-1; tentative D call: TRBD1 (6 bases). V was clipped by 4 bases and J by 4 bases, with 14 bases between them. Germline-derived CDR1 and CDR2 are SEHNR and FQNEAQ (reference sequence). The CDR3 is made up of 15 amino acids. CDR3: CASSSKNGQYNEQFF. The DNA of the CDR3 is TGTGCCAGCAGCTCGAAAAACGGACAGTACAATGAGCAGTTCTTC.

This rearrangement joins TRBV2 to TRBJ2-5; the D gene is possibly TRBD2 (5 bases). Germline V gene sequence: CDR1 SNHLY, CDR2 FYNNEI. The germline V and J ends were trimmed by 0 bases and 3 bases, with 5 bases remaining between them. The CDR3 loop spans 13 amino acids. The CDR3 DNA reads TGTGCCAGCAGTGAAGCGGGAGAAGAGACCCAGTACTTC. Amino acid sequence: CASSEAGEETQYF.

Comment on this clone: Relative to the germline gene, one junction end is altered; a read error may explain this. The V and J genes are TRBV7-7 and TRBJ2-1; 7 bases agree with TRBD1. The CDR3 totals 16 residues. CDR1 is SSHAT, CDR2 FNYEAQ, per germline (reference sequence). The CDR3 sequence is CASSAGTDVTYNEQFF. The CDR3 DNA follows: TGTGCTAGCAGCGCTGGGACAGATGTGACCTACAATGAGCAGTTCTTC.

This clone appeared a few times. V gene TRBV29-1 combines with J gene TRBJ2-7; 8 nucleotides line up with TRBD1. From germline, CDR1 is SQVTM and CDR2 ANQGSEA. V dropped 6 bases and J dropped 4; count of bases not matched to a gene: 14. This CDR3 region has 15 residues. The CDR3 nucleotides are TGCAGCGTCCGGACAGGGTCAAGGAATGAGTACGAGCAGTACTTC. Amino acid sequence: CSVRTGSRNEYEQYF.

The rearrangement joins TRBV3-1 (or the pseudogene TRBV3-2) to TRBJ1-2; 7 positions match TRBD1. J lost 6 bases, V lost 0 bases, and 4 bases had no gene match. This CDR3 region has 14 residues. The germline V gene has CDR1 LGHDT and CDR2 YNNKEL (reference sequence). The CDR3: CASSQDRGLNGYTF. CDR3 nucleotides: TGTGCCAGCAGCCAAGATAGGGGGCTGAATGGCTACACCTTC.

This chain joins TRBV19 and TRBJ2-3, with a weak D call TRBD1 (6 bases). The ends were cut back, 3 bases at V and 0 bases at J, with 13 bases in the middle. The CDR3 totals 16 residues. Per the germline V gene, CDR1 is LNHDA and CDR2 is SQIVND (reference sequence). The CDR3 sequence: CASSILQGMSTDTQYF. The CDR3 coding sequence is TGTGCCAGTAGTATCCTTCAGGGGATGAGCACAGATACGCAGTATTTT.

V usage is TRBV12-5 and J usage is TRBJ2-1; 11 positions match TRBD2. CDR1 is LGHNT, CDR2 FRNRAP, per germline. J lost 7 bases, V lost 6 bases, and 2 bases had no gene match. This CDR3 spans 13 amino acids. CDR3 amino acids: CASGLAGVNEQFF. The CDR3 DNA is TGTGCTAGTGGACTAGCGGGAGTAAATGAGCAGTTCTTC.

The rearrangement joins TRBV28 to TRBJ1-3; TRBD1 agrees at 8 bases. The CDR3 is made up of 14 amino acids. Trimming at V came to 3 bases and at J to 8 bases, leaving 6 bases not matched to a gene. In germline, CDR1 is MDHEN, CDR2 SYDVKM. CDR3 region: CASSLRQGAYTIYF. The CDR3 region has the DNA TGTGCCAGCAGTTTGCGGCAGGGGGCCTACACCATATATTTT.

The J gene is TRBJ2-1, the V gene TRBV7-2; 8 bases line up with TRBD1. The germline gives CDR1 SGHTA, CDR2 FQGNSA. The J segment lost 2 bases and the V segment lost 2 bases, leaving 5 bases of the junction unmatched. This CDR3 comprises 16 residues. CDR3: CASSLSQGVTYNEQFF. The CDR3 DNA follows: TGTGCCAGCAGCTTATCACAGGGGGTTACCTACAATGAGCAGTTCTTC.

In DNA form, the CDR3 reads TGTGCCAGCAGTTCCCCGGGACAGGATTACGAGCAGTACTTC. Translated: CASSSPGQDYEQYF. The chain has TRBV27 and TRBJ2-7, with 8 nucleotides matching TRBD1. Germline CDR1 reads MNHEY; CDR2 reads SMNVEV (reference sequence). The CDR3 extends over 14 amino acids. Losses at the gene ends were 4 bases for V and 4 bases for J; bases not matched to a gene: 6.